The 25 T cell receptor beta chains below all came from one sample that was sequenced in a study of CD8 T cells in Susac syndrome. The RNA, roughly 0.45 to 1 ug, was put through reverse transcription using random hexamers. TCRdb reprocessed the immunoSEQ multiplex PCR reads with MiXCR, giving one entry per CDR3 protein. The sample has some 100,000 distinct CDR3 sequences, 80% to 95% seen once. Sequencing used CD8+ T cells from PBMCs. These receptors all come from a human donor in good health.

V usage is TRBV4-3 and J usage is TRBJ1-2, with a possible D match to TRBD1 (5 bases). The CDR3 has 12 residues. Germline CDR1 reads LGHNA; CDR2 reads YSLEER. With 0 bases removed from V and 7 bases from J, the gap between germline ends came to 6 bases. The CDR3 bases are TGCGCCAGCAGCCAAGAAAGGGGTGGCTACACCTTC. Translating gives CASSQERGGYTF.

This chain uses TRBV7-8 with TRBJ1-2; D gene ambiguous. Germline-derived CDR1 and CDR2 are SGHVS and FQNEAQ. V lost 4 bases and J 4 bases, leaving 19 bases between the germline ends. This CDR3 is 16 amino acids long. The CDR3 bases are TGTGCCAGCAGCTCAACGGTCCTAACCCCTACCTATGGCTACACCTTC. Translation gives CASSSTVLTPTYGYTF.

The CDR3 coding sequence is TGTGCCAGTAGTCTCAAGCCCGAGCGATATTACGAGCAGTACTTC. Translation: CASSLKPERYYEQYF. The chain has TRBV19 and TRBJ2-7; D is unresolved. Germline V gene sequence: CDR1 LNHDA, CDR2 SQIVND (reference sequence). The CDR3 is 15 amino acids. Trimming took 5 bases from V and 4 from J, leaving 18 bases between them.

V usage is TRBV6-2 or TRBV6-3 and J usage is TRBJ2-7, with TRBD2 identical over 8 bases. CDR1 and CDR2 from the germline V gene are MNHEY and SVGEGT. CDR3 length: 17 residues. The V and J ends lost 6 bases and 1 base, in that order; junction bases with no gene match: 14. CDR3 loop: CASSLRGSGAYSYEQYF. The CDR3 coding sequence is TGTGCCAGCAGCCTCCGGGGTAGCGGGGCTTATTCCTACGAGCAGTACTTC.

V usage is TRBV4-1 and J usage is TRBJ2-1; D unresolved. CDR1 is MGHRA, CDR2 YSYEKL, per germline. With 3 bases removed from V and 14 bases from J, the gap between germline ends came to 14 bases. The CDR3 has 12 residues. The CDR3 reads CASSQERTRKFF. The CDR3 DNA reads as TGCGCCAGCAGCCAGGAAAGAACACGAAAGTTCTTC.

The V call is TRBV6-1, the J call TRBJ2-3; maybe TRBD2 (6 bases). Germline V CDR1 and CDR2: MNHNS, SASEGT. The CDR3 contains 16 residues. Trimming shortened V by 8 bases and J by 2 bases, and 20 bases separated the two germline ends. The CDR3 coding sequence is TGTGCCAGCGTAGCCCCCGCGGGGTTTCCCACAGATACGCAGTATTTT. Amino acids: CASVAPAGFPTDTQYF.

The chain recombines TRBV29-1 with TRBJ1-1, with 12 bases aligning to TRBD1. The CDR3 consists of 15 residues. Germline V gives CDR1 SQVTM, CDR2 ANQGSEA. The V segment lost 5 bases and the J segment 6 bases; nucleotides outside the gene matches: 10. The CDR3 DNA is TGCAGCGTTATCCCGGGACAGGGGGCGAGGGCTGAAGCTTTCTTT. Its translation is CSVIPGQGARAEAFF. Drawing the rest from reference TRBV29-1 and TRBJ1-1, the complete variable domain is SAVISQKPSRDICQRGTSLTIQCQVDSQVTMMFWYRQQPGQSLTLIATANQGSEATYESGFVIDKFPISRPNLTFSTLTVSNMSPEDSSIYLCSVIPGQGARAEAFFGQGTRLTVV.

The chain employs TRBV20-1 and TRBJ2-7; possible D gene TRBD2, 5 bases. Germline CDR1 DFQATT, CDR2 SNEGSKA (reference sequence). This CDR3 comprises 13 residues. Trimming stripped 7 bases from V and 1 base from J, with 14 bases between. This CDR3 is CSVVEAVSYEQYF. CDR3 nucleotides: TGCAGTGTAGTGGAAGCGGTGTCCTACGAGCAGTACTTC.

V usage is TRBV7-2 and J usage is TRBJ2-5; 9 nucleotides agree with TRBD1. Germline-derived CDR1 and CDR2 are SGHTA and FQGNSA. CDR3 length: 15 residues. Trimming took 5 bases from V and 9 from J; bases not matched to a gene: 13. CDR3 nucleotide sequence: TGTGCCAGCAGCCCGGGGGGCGGGACAGGGTGGTCCCAGTACTTC. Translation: CASSPGGGTGWSQYF. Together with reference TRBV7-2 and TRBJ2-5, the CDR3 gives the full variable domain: GAGVSQSPSNKVTEKGKDVELRCDPISGHTALYWYRQSLGQGLEFLIYFQGNSAPDKSGLPSDRFSAERTGGSVSTLTIQRTQQEDSAVYLCASSPGGGTGWSQYFGPGTRLLVL.

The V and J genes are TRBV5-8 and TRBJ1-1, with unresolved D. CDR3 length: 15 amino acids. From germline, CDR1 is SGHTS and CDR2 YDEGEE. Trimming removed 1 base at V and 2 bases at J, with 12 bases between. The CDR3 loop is CASSLLSTANTEAFF. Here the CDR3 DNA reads TGTGCCAGCAGCTTGCTTTCGACGGCAAACACTGAAGCTTTCTTT.

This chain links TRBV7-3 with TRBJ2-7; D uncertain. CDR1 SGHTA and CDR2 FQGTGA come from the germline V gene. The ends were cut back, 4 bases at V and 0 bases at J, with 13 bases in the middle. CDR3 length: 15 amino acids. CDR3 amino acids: CASSSGSGASYEQYF. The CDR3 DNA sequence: TGTGCCAGCAGCTCCGGTAGTGGCGCCTCCTACGAGCAGTACTTC.

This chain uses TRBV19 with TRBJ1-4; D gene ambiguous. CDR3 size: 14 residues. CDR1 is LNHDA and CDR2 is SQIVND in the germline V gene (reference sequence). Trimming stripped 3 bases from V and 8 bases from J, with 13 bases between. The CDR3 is CASSIEGTMEKLFF. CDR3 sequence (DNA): TGTGCCAGTAGTATCGAGGGTACAATGGAAAAACTGTTTTTT.

The CDR3 loop reads CSVEGLGRVGGTDTQYF. The CDR3, as DNA: TGCAGCGTTGAGGGCCTGGGCAGGGTGGGCGGCACAGATACGCAGTATTTT. V gene TRBV29-1 combines with J gene TRBJ2-3; D might be TRBD1 (5 bases). V lost 3 bases and J 1 base, leaving 20 bases between the germline ends. Germline V lookup: CDR1 SQVTM, CDR2 ANQGSEA. The CDR3 has 17 amino acids.

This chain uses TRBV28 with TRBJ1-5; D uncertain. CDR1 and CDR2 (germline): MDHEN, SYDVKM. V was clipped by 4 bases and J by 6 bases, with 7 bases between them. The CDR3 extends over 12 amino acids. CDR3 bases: TGTGCCAGCAGTTCCGGAAGTCAGCCCCAGCATTTT. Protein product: CASSSGSQPQHF.

DNA for the CDR3: TGTGCCAGCAGCAGGCATCTAGCGGGGGGCCCTGGGGCCAACGTCCTGACTTTC. This gives the protein CASSRHLAGGPGANVLTF. This chain joins TRBV12-3 or TRBV12-4 and TRBJ2-6; 11 bases fit TRBD2. The CDR3 runs 18 residues. The trim removed 6 bases at V and 2 bases at J, leaving 9 bases unmatched.

CDR3 amino acids: CASDDTQGRTEAFF. CDR3 DNA: TGTGCCAGCGACGATACACAGGGGCGCACTGAAGCTTTCTTT. The chain combines TRBV2 with TRBJ1-1; 7 bases map to TRBD1. Per the germline V gene, CDR1 is SNHLY and CDR2 is FYNNEI. The J segment lost 4 bases and the V segment lost 8 bases, leaving 10 bases of the junction unmatched. CDR3 length: 14 amino acids.

The CDR3 loop is CASSQDQGGGIGRPQHF. Here the CDR3 DNA reads TGCGCCAGCAGCCAAGATCAGGGTGGAGGGATCGGTCGGCCCCAGCATTTT. The chain links TRBV4-3 to TRBJ1-5; a possible D gene is TRBD1 (5 bases). Germline CDR1 and CDR2: LGHNA and YSLEER. Trimming stripped 0 bases from V and 9 bases from J, with 21 bases between. The CDR3 consists of 17 residues.

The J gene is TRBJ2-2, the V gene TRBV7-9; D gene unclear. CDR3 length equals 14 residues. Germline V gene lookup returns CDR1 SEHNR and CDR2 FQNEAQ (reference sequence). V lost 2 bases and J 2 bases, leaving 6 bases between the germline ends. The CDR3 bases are TGTGCCAGCAGCTTATTGAATAACACCGGGGAGCTGTTTTTT. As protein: CASSLLNNTGELFF.

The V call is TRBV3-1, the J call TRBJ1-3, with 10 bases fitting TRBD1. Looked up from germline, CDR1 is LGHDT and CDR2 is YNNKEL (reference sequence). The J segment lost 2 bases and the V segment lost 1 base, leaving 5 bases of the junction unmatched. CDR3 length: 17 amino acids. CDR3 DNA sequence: TGTGCCAGCAGCCAAGCGGGACAGGGGACAACTGGAAACACCATATATTTT. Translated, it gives CASSQAGQGTTGNTIYF.

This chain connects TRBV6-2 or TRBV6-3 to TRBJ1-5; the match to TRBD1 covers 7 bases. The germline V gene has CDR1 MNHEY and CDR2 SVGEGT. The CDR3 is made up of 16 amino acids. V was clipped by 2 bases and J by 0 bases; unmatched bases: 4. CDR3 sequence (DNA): TGTGCCAGCAGTTACGAAGGGGGCTTTAGCAATCAGCCCCAGCATTTT. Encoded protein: CASSYEGGFSNQPQHF.

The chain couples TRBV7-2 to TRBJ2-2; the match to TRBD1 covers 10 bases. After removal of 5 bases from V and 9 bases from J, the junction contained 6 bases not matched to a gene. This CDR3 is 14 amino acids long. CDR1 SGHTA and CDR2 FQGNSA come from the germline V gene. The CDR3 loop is CASSRQGAYRELFF. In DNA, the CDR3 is TGTGCCAGCAGCCGACAGGGGGCTTACCGGGAGCTGTTTTTT.

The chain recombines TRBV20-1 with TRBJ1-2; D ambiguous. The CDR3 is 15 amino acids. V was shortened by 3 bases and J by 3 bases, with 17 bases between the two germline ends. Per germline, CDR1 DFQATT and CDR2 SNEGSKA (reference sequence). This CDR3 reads CSARPVGPIHYGYTF. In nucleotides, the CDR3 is TGCAGTGCTAGGCCAGTGGGCCCAATACACTATGGCTACACCTTC.

The CDR3 coding sequence is TGCAGTGCAGTGGCCATCAACTACGAGCAGTACTTC. It specifies CSAVAINYEQYF. V usage is TRBV20-1 and J usage is TRBJ2-7; D call uncertain. Trimming removed 6 bases at V and 3 bases at J, with 12 bases between. CDR1 and CDR2 from the germline V gene are DFQATT and SNEGSKA (reference sequence). This CDR3 is built from 12 residues.

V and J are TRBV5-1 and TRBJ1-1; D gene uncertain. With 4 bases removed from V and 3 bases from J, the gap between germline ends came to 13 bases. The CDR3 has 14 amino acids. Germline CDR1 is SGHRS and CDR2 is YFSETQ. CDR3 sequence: CASSQDGLYTEAFF. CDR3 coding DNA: TGCGCCAGCAGCCAGGACGGATTGTACACTGAAGCTTTCTTT.

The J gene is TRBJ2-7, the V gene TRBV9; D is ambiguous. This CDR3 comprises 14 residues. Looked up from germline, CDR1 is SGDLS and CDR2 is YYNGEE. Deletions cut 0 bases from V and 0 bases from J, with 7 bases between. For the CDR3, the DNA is TGTGCCAGCAGCGTAGGAATAAGCTCCTACGAGCAGTACTTC. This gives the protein CASSVGISSYEQYF.